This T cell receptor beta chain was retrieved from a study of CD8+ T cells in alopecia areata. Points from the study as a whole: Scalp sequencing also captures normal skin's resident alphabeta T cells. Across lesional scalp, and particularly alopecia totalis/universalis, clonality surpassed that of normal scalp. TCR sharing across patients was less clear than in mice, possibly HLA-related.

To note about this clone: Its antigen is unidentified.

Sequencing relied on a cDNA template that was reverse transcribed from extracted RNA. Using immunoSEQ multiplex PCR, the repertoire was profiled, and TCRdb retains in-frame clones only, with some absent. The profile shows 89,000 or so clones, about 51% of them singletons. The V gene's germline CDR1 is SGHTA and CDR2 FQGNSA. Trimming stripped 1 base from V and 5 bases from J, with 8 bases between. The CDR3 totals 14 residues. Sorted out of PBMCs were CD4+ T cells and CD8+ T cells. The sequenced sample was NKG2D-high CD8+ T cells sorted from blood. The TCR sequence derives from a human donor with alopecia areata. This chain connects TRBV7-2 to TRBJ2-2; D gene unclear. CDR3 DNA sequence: TGTGCCAGCAGCTTAGAACAGCTTACCGGGGAGCTGTTTTTT. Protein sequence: CASSLEQLTGELFF.